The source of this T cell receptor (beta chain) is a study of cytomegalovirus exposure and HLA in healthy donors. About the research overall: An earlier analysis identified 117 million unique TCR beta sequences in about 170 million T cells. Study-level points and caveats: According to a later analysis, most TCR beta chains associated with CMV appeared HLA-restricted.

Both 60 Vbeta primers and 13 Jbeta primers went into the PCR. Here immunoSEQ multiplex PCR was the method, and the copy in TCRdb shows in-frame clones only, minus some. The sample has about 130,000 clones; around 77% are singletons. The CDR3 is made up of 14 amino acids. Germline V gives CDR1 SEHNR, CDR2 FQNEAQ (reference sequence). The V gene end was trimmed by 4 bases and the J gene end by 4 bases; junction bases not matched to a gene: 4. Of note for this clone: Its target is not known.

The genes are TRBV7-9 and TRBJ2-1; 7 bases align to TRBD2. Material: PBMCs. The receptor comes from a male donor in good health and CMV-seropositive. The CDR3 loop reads CASSSLGGYNEQFF. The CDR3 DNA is TGTGCCAGCAGCTCCCTGGGGGGGTACAATGAGCAGTTCTTC.